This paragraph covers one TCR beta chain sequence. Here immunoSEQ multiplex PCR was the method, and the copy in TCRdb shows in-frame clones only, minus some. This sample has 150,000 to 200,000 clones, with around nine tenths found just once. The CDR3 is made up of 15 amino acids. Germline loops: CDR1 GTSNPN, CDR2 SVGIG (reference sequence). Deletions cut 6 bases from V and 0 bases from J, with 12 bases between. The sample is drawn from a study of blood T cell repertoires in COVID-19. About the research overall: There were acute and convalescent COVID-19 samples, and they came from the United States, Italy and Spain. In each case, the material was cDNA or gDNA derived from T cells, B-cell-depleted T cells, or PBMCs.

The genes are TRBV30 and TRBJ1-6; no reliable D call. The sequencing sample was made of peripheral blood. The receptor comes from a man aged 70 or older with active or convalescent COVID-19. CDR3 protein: CACKQTSSYNSPLHF. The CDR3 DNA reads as TGTGCCTGCAAACAGACTAGCTCCTATAATTCACCCCTCCACTTT.